This T cell receptor beta chain came from a study of cytomegalovirus exposure and HLA in healthy donors. To note about this clone: Its antigen is unknown.

CDR1 is SGHVS, CDR2 FQNEAQ, per germline. V gave up 1 base and J gave up 9 bases, with 10 bases separating them. The CDR3 runs 12 residues. Primers: 60 Vbeta forward and 13 Jbeta reverse. Generated by immunoSEQ multiplex PCR, the TCRdb table keeps only in-frame clones and is missing some. The sample holds roughly 220,000 clones, approximately 79% seen once. Whole-study results and caveats: While the bulk of TCR sequences proved rare, some public TCRs turned up in many donors.

Donors showed nominal health when sampled, although they likely had unrecorded immune exposures. The V gene is TRBV7-8, the J gene TRBJ2-7, with a weak D call TRBD2 (7 bases). This receptor was identified in a man in his fifties in good health and CMV-seronegative. Sequencing input: PBMCs. Here the CDR3 DNA reads TGTGCCAGCAGCTTAGACAGGGAGGGGCAGTACTTC. As protein: CASSLDREGQYF.